These 19 T cell receptor beta chains were sequenced from one sample in a study of cytomegalovirus exposure and HLA in healthy donors. A multiplex PCR was run with 60 Vbeta primers and 13 Jbeta primers. The table came from immunoSEQ multiplex PCR; TCRdb's copy has only in-frame clones and leaves some out. Of over 130,000 clones listed, about four fifths are singletons. Sequenced input: PBMCs. Receptors were obtained from a man between 45 and 60 years old in good health and CMV-seropositive.

The chain is built from TRBV2 and TRBJ2-3, with no clear D. Germline-derived CDR1 and CDR2 are SNHLY and FYNNEI. V was shortened by 4 bases and J by 6 bases, with 14 bases between the two germline ends. The CDR3 has 14 amino acids. Here the CDR3 reads CASSAREKPDTQYF. CDR3 DNA sequence: TGTGCCAGCAGTGCCCGAGAGAAACCGGATACGCAGTATTTT.

The V gene is TRBV9, the J gene TRBJ2-3, with D perhaps TRBD2 (6 bases). V dropped 0 bases and J dropped 6 bases, with 14 bases sitting between them. CDR3 length: 15 residues. CDR1 is SGDLS, CDR2 YYNGEE, per germline. CDR3 DNA sequence: TGTGCCAGCAGCGTAGAGGGTCTAGCGTCGGATACGCAGTATTTT. Translation gives CASSVEGLASDTQYF.

The chain combines TRBV6-1 with TRBJ1-5; TRBD1 aligns across 8 bases. The V and J ends lost 6 bases and 1 base, in that order; junction bases with no gene match: 5. Germline values: CDR1 MNHNS, CDR2 SASEGT. The CDR3 has 15 amino acids. CDR3 amino acids: CASSDRGVSNQPQHF. CDR3 DNA sequence: TGTGCCAGCAGCGACAGGGGCGTCAGCAATCAGCCCCAGCATTTT.

The chain has TRBV19 and TRBJ1-5, with TRBD1 matching over 8 bases. The CDR3 has 14 residues. Looked up from germline, CDR1 is LNHDA and CDR2 is SQIVND (reference sequence). J was trimmed by 7 bases and V by 11 bases; bases with no gene match: 13. The CDR3, as DNA: TGTGCCGCGGATAACAGACAGGGGTTCCAGCCCCAGCATTTT. Translating gives CAADNRQGFQPQHF.

The chain employs TRBV27 and TRBJ2-3; 12 nucleotides line up with TRBD2. The CDR3 length is 17 residues. Germline V lookup: CDR1 MNHEY, CDR2 SMNVEV (reference sequence). After removal of 5 bases from V and 6 bases from J, the junction contained 12 bases not matched to a gene. CDR3 nucleotides: TGTGCCAGCAGTCCTCCTCGGGCTAGCGGGAGGGCCGATACGCAGTATTTT. Amino acids: CASSPPRASGRADTQYF.

The rearrangement uses TRBV10-3 and TRBJ2-7; tentative D call: TRBD2 (6 bases). V shed 6 bases and J shed 3 bases, with 12 bases lying between them. CDR1 is ENHRY, CDR2 SYGVKD, per germline. The CDR3 is made up of 13 amino acids. This CDR3 is CAIRGGSNYEQYF. DNA for the CDR3: TGTGCCATCAGGGGAGGAAGTAACTACGAGCAGTACTTC.

This clone has only one observation. This chain links TRBV10-1 with TRBJ2-2, with D possibly TRBD1 on 5 matching bases. The germline CDR1 and CDR2 sequences are WNHNN and SYGVQD (reference sequence). V gave up 3 bases and J gave up 0 bases, with 11 bases separating them. The CDR3 covers 16 residues. The CDR3 is CASSDRTYANTGELFF. As DNA, the CDR3 is TGCGCCAGCAGTGACAGGACATACGCGAACACCGGGGAGCTGTTTTTT.

This clone was found once. The gene calls are TRBV11-2 and TRBJ2-1; D gene ambiguous. With 1 base removed from V and 7 bases from J, the gap between germline ends came to 17 bases. CDR3 size: 16 residues. From germline, CDR1 is SGHAT and CDR2 FQNNGV. The CDR3, as DNA: TGTGCCAGCAGCTTAGGGGCTCTTCTGTCTTTTAATGAGCAGTTCTTC. As protein: CASSLGALLSFNEQFF.

This chain links TRBV7-8 with TRBJ1-4, with 9 bases fitting TRBD1. With 4 bases clipped from V and 6 bases from J, the junction kept 3 bases outside the gene matches. The CDR3 extends over 14 amino acids. Looked up from germline, CDR1 is SGHVS and CDR2 is FQNEAQ. CDR3 DNA: TGTGCCAGCAGCTACAGGGGGCGCGATGAAAAACTGTTTTTT. Translated, it gives CASSYRGRDEKLFF.

The J gene is TRBJ2-3, the V gene TRBV6-1; 8 bases match TRBD1. V was clipped by 8 bases and J by 3 bases; unmatched bases: 4. Per the germline V gene, CDR1 is MNHNS and CDR2 is SASEGT. CDR3 length equals 13 residues. As DNA, the CDR3 is TGTGCCAGCCCAGGGGGCCGGACAGATACGCAGTATTTT. This translates into CASPGGRTDTQYF.

The rearrangement links TRBV5-1 to TRBJ2-3; 12 bases match TRBD2. The junction had 4 bases not matched to a gene; V was cut back by 3 bases and J by 2 bases. In germline, CDR1 is SGHRS, CDR2 YFSETQ. The CDR3 length is 16 residues. CDR3 amino acids: CASSYGLAGLTDTQYF. The DNA of the CDR3 is TGCGCCAGCAGCTACGGACTAGCGGGGCTCACAGATACGCAGTATTTT. The complete variable domain, with remaining parts taken from reference TRBV5-1 and TRBJ2-3, reads KAGVTQTPRYLIKTRGQQVTLSCSPISGHRSVSWYQQTPGQGLQFLFEYFSETQRNKGNFPGRFSGRQFSNSRSEMNVSTLELGDSALYLCASSYGLAGLTDTQYFGPGTRLTVL.

The rearrangement links TRBV7-8 to TRBJ2-7, with D perhaps matching TRBD2 (5 bases). V was trimmed by 5 bases and J by 2 bases, leaving 16 bases between them. The CDR3 covers 15 residues. In germline, CDR1 is SGHVS, CDR2 FQNEAQ. CDR3 residues: CASSEGSGFTYEQYF. In DNA form, the CDR3 reads TGTGCCAGCAGCGAGGGCAGCGGCTTTACCTACGAGCAGTACTTC.

CDR3 nucleotide sequence: TGTGCCAGCAGCTTAAAGCGGGAGGGCCTGTACAATGAGCAGTTCTTC. Translation: CASSLKREGLYNEQFF. The chain links TRBV5-4 to TRBJ2-1, with 10 bases identical to TRBD2. The CDR3 has 16 amino acids. Germline V lookup: CDR1 SGHNT, CDR2 YYREEE (reference sequence). The ends lost 2 bases at V and 4 bases at J; junction bases unmatched: 6. The whole variable domain, remainder taken from reference TRBV5-4 and TRBJ2-1, is ETGVTQSPTHLIKTRGQQVTLRCSSQSGHNTVSWYQQALGQGPQFIFQYYREEENGRGNFPPRFSGLQFPNYSSELNVNALELDDSALYLCASSLKREGLYNEQFFGPGTRLTVL.

This chain joins TRBV23-1 and TRBJ2-5; no definite D call. TRBV23-1 is placed among ORFs of uncertain function. The CDR3 extends over 13 amino acids. V was clipped by 2 bases and J by 4 bases, with 8 bases between them. The CDR3 loop is CASSQHYGETQYF. In nucleotides, the CDR3 is TGCGCCAGCAGTCAACACTATGGAGAGACCCAGTACTTC.

This clone has only a few counts. V gene TRBV10-3 combines with J gene TRBJ2-1; TRBD2 matches at 7 bases. Germline CDR1 ENHRY, CDR2 SYGVKD. Trimming removed 7 bases from V and 5 bases from J; junction bases left unmatched: 11. This CDR3 is 15 amino acids long. The chain's CDR3 is CAIIVGREMHNEQFF. In DNA, the CDR3 is TGTGCCATCATAGTCGGGCGGGAGATGCACAATGAGCAGTTCTTC.

This clone was picked up one time. The chain employs TRBV7-6 and TRBJ2-2, with D possibly matching TRBD2 (6 bases). V was trimmed by 1 base and J by 1 base, leaving 10 bases between them. Germline CDR1 and CDR2: SGHVS and FNYEAQ. The CDR3 has 16 amino acids. Written as DNA, the CDR3 is TGTGCCAGCAGCTTAGTTGGTAGCGGGAACACCGGGGAGCTGTTTTTT. Translation: CASSLVGSGNTGELFF.

The chain employs TRBV19 and TRBJ1-1; tentative D call: TRBD1 (6 bases). V was cut by 0 bases and J by 0 bases, with 11 bases left in between. Germline lookup yields CDR1 LNHDA and CDR2 SQIVND (reference sequence). CDR3 length: 16 amino acids. CDR3 nucleotides: TGTGCCAGTAGTATAGATCCGACAGGATTGAACACTGAAGCTTTCTTT. Protein: CASSIDPTGLNTEAFF.

The chain joins TRBV30 to TRBJ2-2, with TRBD2 as a possible D gene (5 bases). CDR1 and CDR2 from the germline V gene are GTSNPN and SVGIG (reference sequence). The CDR3 is 13 amino acids. Trimming stripped 0 bases from V and 6 bases from J, with 8 bases between. CDR3 sequence: CAWSVSGAGELFF. CDR3 in DNA: TGTGCCTGGAGTGTATCCGGGGCCGGGGAGCTGTTTTTT.

This rearrangement joins TRBV2 to TRBJ2-5, with D perhaps matching TRBD2 (6 bases). The CDR3 has 13 amino acids. Germline V gene sequence: CDR1 SNHLY, CDR2 FYNNEI. V was trimmed by 5 bases and J by 7 bases, leaving 14 bases between them. The CDR3 here is CASSPELGGTQYF. CDR3 DNA: TGTGCCAGCAGTCCTGAGCTGGGGGGGACCCAGTACTTC.